This T cell receptor (beta chain) was captured in a study of graft-versus-host responses after intestinal transplantation. The wider study: Recipients received multivisceral, liver-intestinal, or isolated intestinal transplants.

Trimming took 3 bases from V and 4 from J; bases not matched to a gene: 4. This CDR3 has 15 amino acids. Looked up from germline, CDR1 is SGHNT and CDR2 is YYREEE (reference sequence). Method: immunoSEQ multiplex PCR; TCRdb's copy keeps in-frame clones and lacks some. The data contain about 89,000 clones, 91% of them singletons. In the case of this clone: The antigen remains undetermined.

The chain couples TRBV5-4 to TRBJ2-1; 10 bases fit TRBD2. Sequences were derived from unstimulated CD4+ T cells sorted from spleen or lymph node cells, sampled before intestinal transplant. This TCR was sampled from a human donor who received an intestinal transplant. The CDR3 DNA is TGTGCCAGCAGCTCAGCGGGGGGGAATTACAATGAGCAGTTCTTC. Amino acid sequence: CASSSAGGNYNEQFF.